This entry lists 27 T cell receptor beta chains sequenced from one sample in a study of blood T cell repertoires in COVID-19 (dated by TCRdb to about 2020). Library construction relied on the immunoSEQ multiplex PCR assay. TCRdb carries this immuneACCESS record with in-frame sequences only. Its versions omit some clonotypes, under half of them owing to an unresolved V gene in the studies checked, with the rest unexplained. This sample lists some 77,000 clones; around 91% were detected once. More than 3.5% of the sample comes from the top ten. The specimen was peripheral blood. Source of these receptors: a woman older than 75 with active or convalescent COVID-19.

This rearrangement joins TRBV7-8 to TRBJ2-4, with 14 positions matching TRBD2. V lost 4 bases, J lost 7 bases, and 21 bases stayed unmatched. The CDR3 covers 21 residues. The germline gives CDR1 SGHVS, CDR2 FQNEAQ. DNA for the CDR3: TGTGCCAGCAGCTCCACTCCCGGGACTAGCGGGAGTCGCTGGCTAGGGAACATTCAGTACTTC. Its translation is CASSSTPGTSGSRWLGNIQYF. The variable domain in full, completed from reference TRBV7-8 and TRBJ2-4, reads GAGVSQSPRYKVAKRGQDVALRCDPISGHVSLFWYQQALGQGPEFLTYFQNEAQLDKSGLPSDRFFAERPEGSVSTLKIQRTQQEDSAVYLCASSSTPGTSGSRWLGNIQYFGAGTRLSVL.

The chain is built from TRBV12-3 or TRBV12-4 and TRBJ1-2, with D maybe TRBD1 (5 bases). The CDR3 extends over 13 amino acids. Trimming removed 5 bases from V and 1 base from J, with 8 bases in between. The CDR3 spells CASSDSNNYGYTF. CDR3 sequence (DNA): TGTGCCAGCAGTGACAGCAATAACTATGGCTACACCTTC.

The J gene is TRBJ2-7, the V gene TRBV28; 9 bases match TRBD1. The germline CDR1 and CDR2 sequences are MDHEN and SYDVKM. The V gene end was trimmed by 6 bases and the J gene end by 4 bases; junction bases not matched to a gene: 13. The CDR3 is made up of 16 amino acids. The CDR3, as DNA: TGTGCCAGCAGCCGATGGAGGACAGGGGAGGGTTACGAGCAGTACTTC. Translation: CASSRWRTGEGYEQYF.

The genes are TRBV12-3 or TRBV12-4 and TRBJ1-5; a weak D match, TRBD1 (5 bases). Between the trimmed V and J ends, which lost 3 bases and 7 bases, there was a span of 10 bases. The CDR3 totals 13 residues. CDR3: CASSFGGGQPQHF. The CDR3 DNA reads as TGTGCCAGCAGTTTCGGGGGAGGGCAGCCCCAGCATTTT.

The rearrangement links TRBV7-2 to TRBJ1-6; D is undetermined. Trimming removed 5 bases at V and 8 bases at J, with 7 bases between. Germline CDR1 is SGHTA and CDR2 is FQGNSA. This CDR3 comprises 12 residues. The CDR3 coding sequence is TGTGCCAGCAGCCTCGAGGATTCACCCCTCCACTTT. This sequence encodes CASSLEDSPLHF.

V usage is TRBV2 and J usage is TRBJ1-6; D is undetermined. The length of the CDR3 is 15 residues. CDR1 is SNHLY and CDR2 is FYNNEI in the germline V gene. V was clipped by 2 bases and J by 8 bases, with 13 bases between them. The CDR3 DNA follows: TGTGCCAGCAGTGAACTGGGGTTCGGGGATTCACCCCTCCACTTT. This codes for CASSELGFGDSPLHF.

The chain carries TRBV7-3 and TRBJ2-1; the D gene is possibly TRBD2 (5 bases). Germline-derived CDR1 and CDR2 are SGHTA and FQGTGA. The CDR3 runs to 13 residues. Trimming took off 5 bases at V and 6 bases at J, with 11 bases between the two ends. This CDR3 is CASSRGRVNEQFF. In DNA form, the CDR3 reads TGTGCCAGCAGCCGGGGTAGGGTCAATGAGCAGTTCTTC.

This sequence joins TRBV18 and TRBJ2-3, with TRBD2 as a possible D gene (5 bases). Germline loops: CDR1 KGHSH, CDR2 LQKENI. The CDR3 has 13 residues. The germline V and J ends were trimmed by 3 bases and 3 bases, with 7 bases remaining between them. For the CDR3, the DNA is TGTGCCAGCTCACCCGGGGAGACAGATACGCAGTATTTT. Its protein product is CASSPGETDTQYF.

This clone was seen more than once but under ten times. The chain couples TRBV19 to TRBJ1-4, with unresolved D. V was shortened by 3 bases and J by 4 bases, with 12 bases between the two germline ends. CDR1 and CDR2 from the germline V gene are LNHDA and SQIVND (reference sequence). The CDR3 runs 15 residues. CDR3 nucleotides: TGTGCCAGTAGTATTCTTCCGAACATTAATGAAAAACTGTTTTTT. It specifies CASSILPNINEKLFF.

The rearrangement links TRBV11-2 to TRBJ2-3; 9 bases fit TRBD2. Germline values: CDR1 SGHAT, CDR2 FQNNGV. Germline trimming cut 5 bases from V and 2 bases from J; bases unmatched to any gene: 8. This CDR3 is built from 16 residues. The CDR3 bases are TGTGCCAGCAGCCTGTTAGCGGGAGCCGTCACAGATACGCAGTATTTT. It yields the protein CASSLLAGAVTDTQYF.

The CDR3 DNA reads as TGTGCCAGCAGTGAAGGTGGGAGAAGGCCCGGGGAGCTGTTTTTT. Amino acids: CASSEGGRRPGELFF. The chain has TRBV2 and TRBJ2-2, with D tentatively TRBD2 (5 bases). V lost 1 base to trimming and J lost 6 bases, with 12 bases between them. The CDR3 spans 15 residues. Germline V gives CDR1 SNHLY, CDR2 FYNNEI.

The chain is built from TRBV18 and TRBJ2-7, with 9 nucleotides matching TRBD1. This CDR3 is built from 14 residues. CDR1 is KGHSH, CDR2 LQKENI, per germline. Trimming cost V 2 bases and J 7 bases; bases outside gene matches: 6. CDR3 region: CASSPGTGSLEQYF. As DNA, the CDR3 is TGTGCCAGCTCACCAGGGACAGGGTCCTTGGAGCAGTACTTC.

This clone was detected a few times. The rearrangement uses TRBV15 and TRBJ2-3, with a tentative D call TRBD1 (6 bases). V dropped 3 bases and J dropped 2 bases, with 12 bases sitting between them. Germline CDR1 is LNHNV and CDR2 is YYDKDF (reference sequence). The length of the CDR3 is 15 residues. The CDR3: CATSSQSGVTDTQYF. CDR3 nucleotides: TGTGCCACCAGCAGCCAGTCAGGGGTCACAGATACGCAGTATTTT.

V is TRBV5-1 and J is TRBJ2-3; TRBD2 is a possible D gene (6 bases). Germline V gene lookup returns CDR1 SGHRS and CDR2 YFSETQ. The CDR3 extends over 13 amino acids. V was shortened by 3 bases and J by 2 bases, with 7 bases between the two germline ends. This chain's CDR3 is CASSSGDTDTQYF. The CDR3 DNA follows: TGCGCCAGCAGCTCGGGGGACACAGATACGCAGTATTTT.

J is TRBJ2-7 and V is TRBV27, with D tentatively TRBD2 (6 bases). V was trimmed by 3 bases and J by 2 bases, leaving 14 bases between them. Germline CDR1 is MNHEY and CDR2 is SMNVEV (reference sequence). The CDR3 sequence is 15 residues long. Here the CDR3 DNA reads TGTGCCAGCAGTTTGGCATCCGGGAGCACCTACGAGCAGTACTTC. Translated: CASSLASGSTYEQYF.

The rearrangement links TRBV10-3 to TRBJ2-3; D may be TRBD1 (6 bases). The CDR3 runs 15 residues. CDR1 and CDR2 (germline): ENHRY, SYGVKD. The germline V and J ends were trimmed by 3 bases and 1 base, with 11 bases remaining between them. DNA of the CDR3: TGTGCCATCAGTGACAGGGGAAGAGGCACAGATACGCAGTATTTT. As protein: CAISDRGRGTDTQYF.

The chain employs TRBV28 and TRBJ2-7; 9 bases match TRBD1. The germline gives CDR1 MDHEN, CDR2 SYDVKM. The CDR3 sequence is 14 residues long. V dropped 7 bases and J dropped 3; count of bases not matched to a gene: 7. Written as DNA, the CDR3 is TGTGCCAGCACTTTGGGACAGGGCTTCTACGAGCAGTACTTC. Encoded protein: CASTLGQGFYEQYF.

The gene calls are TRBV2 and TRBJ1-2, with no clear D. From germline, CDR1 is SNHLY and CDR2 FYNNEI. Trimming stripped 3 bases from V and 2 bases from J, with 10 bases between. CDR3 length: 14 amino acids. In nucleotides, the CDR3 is TGTGCCAGCAGTGATGGGCCCCTCAACTATGGCTACACCTTC. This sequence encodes CASSDGPLNYGYTF.

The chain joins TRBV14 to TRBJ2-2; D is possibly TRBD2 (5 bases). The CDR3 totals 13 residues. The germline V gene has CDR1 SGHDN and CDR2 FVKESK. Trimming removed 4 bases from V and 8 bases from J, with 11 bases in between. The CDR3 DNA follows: TGTGCCAGCAGCCCCTTTCGGGGAGGGGAGCTGTTTTTT. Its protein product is CASSPFRGGELFF. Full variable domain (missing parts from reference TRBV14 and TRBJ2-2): EAGVTQFPSHSVIEKGQTVTLRCDPISGHDNLYWYRRVMGKEIKFLLHFVKESKQDESGMPNNRFLAERTGGTYSTLKVQPAELEDSGVYFCASSPFRGGELFFGEGSRLTVL.

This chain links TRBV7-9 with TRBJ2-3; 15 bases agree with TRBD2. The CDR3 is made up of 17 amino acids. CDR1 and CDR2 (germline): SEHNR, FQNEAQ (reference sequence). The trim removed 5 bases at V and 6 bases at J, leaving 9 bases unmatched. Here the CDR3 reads CASSKRGLAGGGDTQYF. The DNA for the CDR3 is TGTGCCAGCAGCAAACGGGGACTAGCGGGAGGCGGGGATACGCAGTATTTT. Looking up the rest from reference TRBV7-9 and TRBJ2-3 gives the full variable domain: DTGVSQNPRHKITKRGQNVTFRCDPISEHNRLYWYRQTLGQGPEFLTYFQNEAQLEKSRLLSDRFSAERPKGSFSTLEIQRTEQGDSAMYLCASSKRGLAGGGDTQYFGPGTRLTVL.

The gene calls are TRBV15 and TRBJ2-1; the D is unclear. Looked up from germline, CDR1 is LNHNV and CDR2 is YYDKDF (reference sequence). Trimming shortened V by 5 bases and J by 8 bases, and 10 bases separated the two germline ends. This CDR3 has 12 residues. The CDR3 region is CATSLQFDEQFF. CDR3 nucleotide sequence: TGTGCCACCAGCCTGCAGTTCGATGAGCAGTTCTTC.

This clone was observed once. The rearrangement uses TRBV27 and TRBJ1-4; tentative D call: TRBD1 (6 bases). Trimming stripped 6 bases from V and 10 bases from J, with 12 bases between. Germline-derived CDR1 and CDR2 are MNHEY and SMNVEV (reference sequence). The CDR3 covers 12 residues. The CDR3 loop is CASSYVQGKLFF. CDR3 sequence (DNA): TGTGCCAGCAGCTACGTACAGGGAAAACTGTTTTTT.

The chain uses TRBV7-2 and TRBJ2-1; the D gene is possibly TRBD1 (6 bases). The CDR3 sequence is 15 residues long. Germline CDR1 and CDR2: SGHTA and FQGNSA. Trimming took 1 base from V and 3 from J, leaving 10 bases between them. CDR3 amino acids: CASSLGGRSYNEQFF. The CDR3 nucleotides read TGTGCCAGCAGCTTAGGGGGGCGGAGCTACAATGAGCAGTTCTTC. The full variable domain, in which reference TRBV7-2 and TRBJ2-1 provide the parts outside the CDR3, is GAGVSQSPSNKVTEKGKDVELRCDPISGHTALYWYRQSLGQGLEFLIYFQGNSAPDKSGLPSDRFSAERTGGSVSTLTIQRTQQEDSAVYLCASSLGGRSYNEQFFGPGTRLTVL.

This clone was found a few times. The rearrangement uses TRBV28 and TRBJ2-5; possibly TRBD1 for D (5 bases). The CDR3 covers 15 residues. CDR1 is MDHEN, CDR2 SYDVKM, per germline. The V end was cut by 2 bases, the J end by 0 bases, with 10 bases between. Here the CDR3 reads CASSLVPTDQETQYF. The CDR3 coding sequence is TGTGCCAGCAGTTTAGTTCCGACAGACCAAGAGACCCAGTACTTC.

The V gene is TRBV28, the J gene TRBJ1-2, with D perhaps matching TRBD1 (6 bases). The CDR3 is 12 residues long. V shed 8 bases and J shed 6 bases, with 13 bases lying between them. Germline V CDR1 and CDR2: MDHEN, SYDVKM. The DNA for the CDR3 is TGTGCCAGCGGGGGACACAACAATGGCTACACCTTC. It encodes CASGGHNNGYTF.

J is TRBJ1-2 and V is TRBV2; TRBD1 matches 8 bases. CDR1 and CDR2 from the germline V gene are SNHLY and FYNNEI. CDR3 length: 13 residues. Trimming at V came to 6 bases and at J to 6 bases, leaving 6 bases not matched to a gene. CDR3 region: CASRTGDWNGYTF. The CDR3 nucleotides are TGTGCCAGCAGGACAGGGGATTGGAATGGCTACACCTTC.

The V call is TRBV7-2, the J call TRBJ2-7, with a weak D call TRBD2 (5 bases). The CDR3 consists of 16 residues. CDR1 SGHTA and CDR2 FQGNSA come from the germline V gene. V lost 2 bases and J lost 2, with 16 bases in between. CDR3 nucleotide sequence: TGTGCCAGCAGCTTAATCCCTGGTGGAGCGGCCTACGAGCAGTACTTC. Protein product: CASSLIPGGAAYEQYF.